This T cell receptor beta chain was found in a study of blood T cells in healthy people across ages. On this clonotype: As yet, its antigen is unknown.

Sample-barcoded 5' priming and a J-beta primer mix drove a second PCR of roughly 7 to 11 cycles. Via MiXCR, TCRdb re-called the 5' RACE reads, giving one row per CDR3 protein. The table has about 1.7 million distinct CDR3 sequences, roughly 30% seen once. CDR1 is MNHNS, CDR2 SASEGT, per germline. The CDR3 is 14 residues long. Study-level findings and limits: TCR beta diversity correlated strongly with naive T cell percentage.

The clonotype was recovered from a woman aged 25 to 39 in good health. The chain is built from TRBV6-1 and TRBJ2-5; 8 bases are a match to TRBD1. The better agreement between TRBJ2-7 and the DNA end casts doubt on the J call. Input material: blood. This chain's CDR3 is CASQTGARNNEQYF. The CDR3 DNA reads TGTGCCAGCCAGACAGGGGCGCGTAATAACGAGCAGTACTTC.